The 18 T cell receptor beta chains below all came from one sample that was sequenced in a study of beta chain features in type 1 diabetes. Reverse transcribing all isolated RNA meant expressed TCRB transcripts were sequenced. Using immunoSEQ multiplex PCR, the repertoire was profiled, and TCRdb retains in-frame clones only, with some absent. The repertoire holds under 900,000 clones, with 17% as singletons. The sample consisted of naive CD4+ T cells from blood. All receptors derive from a woman between 18 and 30 years old in good health.

The rearrangement uses TRBV14 and TRBJ2-2, with a weak D call TRBD2 (5 bases). V dropped 4 bases and J dropped 4 bases, with 16 bases sitting between them. CDR1 is SGHDN and CDR2 is FVKESK in the germline V gene. The CDR3 spans 16 residues. CDR3 DNA sequence: TGTGCCAGCAGCCCCTGGGCAGCCGAGGGCACCGGGGAGCTGTTTTTT. This codes for CASSPWAAEGTGELFF.

This clone was detected only a few times. The V gene is TRBV6-6, the J gene TRBJ2-3, with 7 bases fitting TRBD2. Germline V lookup: CDR1 MNHNY, CDR2 SVGAGI (reference sequence). V shed 6 bases and J 8 bases; nucleotides not matched to a gene: 14. The CDR3 sequence is 15 residues long. As DNA, the CDR3 is TGTGCCAGCAGCCTGACTAGCTCCAACGGTGGTACGCAGTATTTT. It codes for CASSLTSSNGGTQYF.

This CDR3 is CASSYSPNTGELFF. Written as DNA, the CDR3 is TGTGCCAGCAGTTACTCGCCAAACACCGGGGAGCTGTTTTTT. The chain has TRBV6-5 and TRBJ2-2; D not certain. The CDR3 is 14 residues long. V was cut by 0 bases and J by 2 bases, with 4 bases left in between. The germline V gene encodes CDR1 MNHEY and CDR2 SVGAGI.

The chain is built from TRBV6-5 and TRBJ2-1; 8 nucleotides match TRBD2. From germline, CDR1 is MNHEY and CDR2 SVGAGI. V was clipped by 2 bases and J by 8 bases; unmatched bases: 2. The CDR3 extends over 13 amino acids. The CDR3 DNA follows: TGTGCCAGCAGTTACCGGGAGGGCCATGAGCAGTTCTTC. The encoded protein is CASSYREGHEQFF.

The chain carries TRBV4-1 and TRBJ2-2; no clear D gene. The CDR3 loop spans 16 amino acids. Germline V CDR1 and CDR2: MGHRA, YSYEKL. The V end lost 0 bases, the J end lost 0 bases, and 8 bases lay between the germline ends. Here the CDR3 reads CASSQDGSANTGELFF. The DNA of the CDR3 is TGCGCCAGCAGCCAAGACGGCAGCGCGAACACCGGGGAGCTGTTTTTT.

The rearrangement links TRBV2 to TRBJ2-5; D is unresolved. The ends were cut back, 3 bases at V and 5 bases at J, with 10 bases in the middle. Germline V gene data show CDR1 as SNHLY and CDR2 as FYNNEI. The CDR3 covers 13 residues. The DNA for the CDR3 is TGTGCCAGCAGTGATGTAGGGCGGGAGACCCAGTACTTC. Translating it yields CASSDVGRETQYF.

V and J are TRBV5-6 and TRBJ2-7; the match to TRBD2 covers 13 bases. V was pared by 2 bases and J by 2 bases, with 10 bases of the junction left unmatched. This CDR3 is 18 amino acids long. Germline loops: CDR1 SGHDT, CDR2 YYEEEE. CDR3 nucleotides: TGTGCCAGCAGCTTTCAGGGACTAGCGGGACGCGGGCCCTACGAGCAGTACTTC. This gives the protein CASSFQGLAGRGPYEQYF. Using reference TRBV5-6 and TRBJ2-7 for the parts outside the CDR3, the full variable domain is DAGVTQSPTHLIKTRGQQVTLRCSPKSGHDTVSWYQQALGQGPQFIFQYYEEEERQRGNFPDRFSGHQFPNYSSELNVNALLLGDSALYLCASSFQGLAGRGPYEQYFGPGTRLTVT.

The CDR3 loop reads CASSPRGLASTDTQYF. CDR3 sequence (DNA): TGTGCCAGCAGCCCGAGGGGACTAGCCAGCACAGATACGCAGTATTTT. This chain uses TRBV7-3 with TRBJ2-3; TRBD2 aligns across 9 bases. CDR1 is SGHTA and CDR2 is FQGTGA in the germline V gene. There are 16 residues in the CDR3. J lost 0 bases, V lost 5 bases, and 6 bases had no gene match.

This chain uses TRBV5-1 with TRBJ2-2; the match to TRBD2 covers 11 bases. The V segment lost 1 base and the J segment 6 bases; nucleotides outside the gene matches: 5. Germline CDR1 and CDR2: SGHRS and YFSETQ. This CDR3 is built from 16 residues. This chain's CDR3 is CASSLLAGGNSGELFF. CDR3 DNA: TGCGCCAGCAGCTTGCTAGCGGGAGGAAACTCCGGGGAGCTGTTTTTT.

The V call is TRBV15, the J call TRBJ2-6, with 14 bases aligning to TRBD2. From germline, CDR1 is LNHNV and CDR2 YYDKDF (reference sequence). The CDR3 loop spans 18 amino acids. J was trimmed by 1 base and V by 4 bases; bases with no gene match: 3. The DNA of the CDR3 is TGTGCCACCAGCAAGGGACTAGCGGGAGAATCTGGGGCCAACGTCCTGACTTTC. Residues: CATSKGLAGESGANVLTF.

This clone has just a few counts. The chain is built from TRBV7-8 and TRBJ2-1, with D possibly matching TRBD2 (5 bases). Deletions cut 1 base from V and 2 bases from J, with 9 bases between. This CDR3 is 15 amino acids long. From germline, CDR1 is SGHVS and CDR2 FQNEAQ. CDR3 protein: CASSLDYGTYNEQFF. The CDR3 region has the DNA TGTGCCAGCAGCTTAGACTACGGGACCTACAATGAGCAGTTCTTC.

This clone has a handful of counts. V is TRBV7-2 and J is TRBJ2-3; the D gene is possibly TRBD1 (6 bases). The CDR3 sequence is 15 residues long. V was clipped by 1 base and J by 3 bases, with 11 bases between them. Looked up from germline, CDR1 is SGHTA and CDR2 is FQGNSA. The CDR3 loop reads CASSLDRAGTDTQYF. The CDR3 coding sequence is TGTGCCAGCAGCTTAGACAGGGCCGGGACAGATACGCAGTATTTT. The complete variable domain, with remaining parts taken from reference TRBV7-2 and TRBJ2-3, reads GAGVSQSPSNKVTEKGKDVELRCDPISGHTALYWYRQSLGQGLEFLIYFQGNSAPDKSGLPSDRFSAERTGGSVSTLTIQRTQQEDSAVYLCASSLDRAGTDTQYFGPGTRLTVL.

This clone was seen a few times. The chain is built from TRBV2 and TRBJ2-3, with 14 nucleotides matching TRBD2. Germline V gene lookup returns CDR1 SNHLY and CDR2 FYNNEI. Trimming at V came to 5 bases and at J to 0 bases, leaving 7 bases not matched to a gene. The length of the CDR3 is 18 residues. CDR3 DNA: TGTGCCAGCAGTCAGAGACTAGCGGGAGGGCCGAGCACAGATACGCAGTATTTT. Its protein product is CASSQRLAGGPSTDTQYF.

This clone came up a few times. The chain combines TRBV19 with TRBJ1-1; D ambiguous. This CDR3 is 13 amino acids long. Germline V gene sequence: CDR1 LNHDA, CDR2 SQIVND (reference sequence). Trimming cost V 4 bases and J 0 bases, with 6 bases left between them. DNA for the CDR3: TGTGCCAGTAGTAGAGGCATGAACACTGAAGCTTTCTTT. It is translated as CASSRGMNTEAFF.

The chain employs TRBV30 and TRBJ1-2, with a possible D match to TRBD1 (5 bases). CDR3 size: 13 residues. V was cut by 0 bases and J by 6 bases, with 11 bases left in between. Germline V gene lookup returns CDR1 GTSNPN and CDR2 SVGIG (reference sequence). The CDR3 bases are TGTGCCTGGAGTGTCCAGGGTGGCGATGGCTACACCTTC. Translation: CAWSVQGGDGYTF.

V usage is TRBV5-1 and J usage is TRBJ2-2; D unresolved. The germline gives CDR1 SGHRS, CDR2 YFSETQ. The CDR3 is 15 residues long. V shed 0 bases and J shed 6 bases, with 12 bases lying between them. CDR3 in amino acids: CASSLGERMAGELFF. CDR3 DNA sequence: TGCGCCAGCAGCTTGGGAGAGCGAATGGCCGGGGAGCTGTTTTTT.

This chain connects TRBV6-6 to TRBJ1-5; 8 bases match TRBD1. Germline CDR1 is MNHNY and CDR2 is SVGAGI (reference sequence). V shed 9 bases, J shed 4 bases, and the junction held 5 bases outside the gene matches. The CDR3 spans 13 residues. DNA of the CDR3: TGTGCCAGTGGACAGGGAGGGAATCAGCCCCAGCATTTT. This codes for CASGQGGNQPQHF.

V is TRBV5-6 and J is TRBJ1-4; 8 nucleotides match TRBD1. V lost 1 base and J lost 5; bases outside the gene matches: 4. The CDR3 contains 15 residues. Germline CDR1 SGHDT, CDR2 YYEEEE. The CDR3 DNA reads TGTGCCAGCAGCTTGAGGGACAGGTCAAATGAAAAACTGTTTTTT. Protein sequence: CASSLRDRSNEKLFF.